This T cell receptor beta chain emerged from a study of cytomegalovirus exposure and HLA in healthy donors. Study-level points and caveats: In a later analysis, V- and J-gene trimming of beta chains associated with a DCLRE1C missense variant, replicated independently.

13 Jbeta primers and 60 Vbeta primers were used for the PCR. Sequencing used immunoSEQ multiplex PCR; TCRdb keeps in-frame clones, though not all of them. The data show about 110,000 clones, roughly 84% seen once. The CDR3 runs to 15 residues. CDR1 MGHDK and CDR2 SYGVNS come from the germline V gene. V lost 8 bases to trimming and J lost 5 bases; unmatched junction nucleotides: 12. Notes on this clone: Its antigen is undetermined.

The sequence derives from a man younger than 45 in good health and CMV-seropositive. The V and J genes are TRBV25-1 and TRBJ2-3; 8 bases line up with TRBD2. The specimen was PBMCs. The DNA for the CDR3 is TGTGCCAGCCACGACGGGCGGGGGGTTGGAGATACGCAGTATTTT. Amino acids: CASHDGRGVGDTQYF.